The sequence of this T cell receptor beta chain was determined in a study of CD8 T cells in Susac syndrome. Comment on this clonotype: Its antigen is unidentified.

Negative isolation yielded CD4+ and CD8+ T cells, and FACS enriched TEMRA cells. Study-wide findings and caveats: That the number of individuals in its TCR sequencing and HLA analysis was relatively small was acknowledged by the study.

With random hexamers, roughly 0.5 to 1 ug RNA was reverse transcribed. TCRdb re-called the immunoSEQ multiplex PCR reads with MiXCR, one entry per CDR3 protein. Of more than 150,000 distinct CDR3 sequences listed, approximately 94% are singletons. The germline CDR1 and CDR2 sequences are LNHDA and SQIVND (reference sequence). The V end was cut by 1 base, the J end by 9 bases, with 12 bases between. The CDR3 loop spans 13 amino acids. This TCR was sampled from a human donor with multiple sclerosis. Sequencing input: CD8+ T cells from PBMCs. The chain combines TRBV19 with TRBJ1-2; maybe TRBD1 (6 bases). CDR3 sequence (DNA): TGTGCCAGTAGTATAGGGGGGGCTCGACGCTACACCTTC. Its protein is CASSIGGARRYTF.